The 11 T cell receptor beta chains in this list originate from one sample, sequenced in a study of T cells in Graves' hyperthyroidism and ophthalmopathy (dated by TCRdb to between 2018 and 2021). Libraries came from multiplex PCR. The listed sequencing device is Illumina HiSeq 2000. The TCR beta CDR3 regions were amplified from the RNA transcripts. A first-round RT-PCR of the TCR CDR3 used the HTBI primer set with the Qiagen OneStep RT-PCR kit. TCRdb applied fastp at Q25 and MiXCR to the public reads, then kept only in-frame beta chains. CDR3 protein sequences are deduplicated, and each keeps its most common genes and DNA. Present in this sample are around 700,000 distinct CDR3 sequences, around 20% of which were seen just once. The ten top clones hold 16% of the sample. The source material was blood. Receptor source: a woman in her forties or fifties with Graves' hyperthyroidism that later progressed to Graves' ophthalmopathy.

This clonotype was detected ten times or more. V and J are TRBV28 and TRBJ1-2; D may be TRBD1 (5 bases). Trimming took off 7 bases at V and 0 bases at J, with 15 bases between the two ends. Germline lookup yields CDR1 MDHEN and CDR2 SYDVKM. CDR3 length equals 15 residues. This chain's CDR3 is CASNRGRGANYGYTF. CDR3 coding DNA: TGTGCCAGCAATAGGGGCCGGGGAGCTAACTATGGCTACACCTTC.

This CDR3 reads CASSTGLFSGNTIYF. The CDR3 DNA follows: TGTGCCAGCAGCACGGGACTATTCTCTGGAAACACCATATATTTT. The chain combines TRBV5-4 with TRBJ1-3; D perhaps matches TRBD1 (5 bases). Germline V CDR1 and CDR2: SGHNT, YYREEE (reference sequence). The CDR3 covers 15 residues. Trimming took off 4 bases at V and 0 bases at J, with 11 bases between the two ends.

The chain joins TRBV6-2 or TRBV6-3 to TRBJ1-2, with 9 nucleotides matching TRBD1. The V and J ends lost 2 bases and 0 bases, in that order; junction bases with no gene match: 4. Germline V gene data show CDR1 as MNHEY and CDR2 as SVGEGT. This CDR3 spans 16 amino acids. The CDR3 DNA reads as TGTGCCAGCAGTTACCGGGGACAGGGTCCTAACTATGGCTACACCTTC. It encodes CASSYRGQGPNYGYTF.

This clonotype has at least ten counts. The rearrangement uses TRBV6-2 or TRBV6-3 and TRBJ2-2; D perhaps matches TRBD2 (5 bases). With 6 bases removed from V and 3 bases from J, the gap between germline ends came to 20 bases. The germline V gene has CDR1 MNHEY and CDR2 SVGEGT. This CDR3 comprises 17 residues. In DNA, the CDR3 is TGTGCCAGCAGCGATCCGCCTGGCGGGTTTTACACCGGGGAGCTGTTTTTT. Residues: CASSDPPGGFYTGELFF.

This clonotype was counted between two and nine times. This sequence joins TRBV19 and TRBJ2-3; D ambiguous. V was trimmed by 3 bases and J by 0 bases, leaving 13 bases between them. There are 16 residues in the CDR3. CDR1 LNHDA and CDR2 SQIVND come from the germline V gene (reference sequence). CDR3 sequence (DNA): TGTGCCAGTAGTATGCCCCGGACGGATAGCACAGATACGCAGTATTTT. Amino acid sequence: CASSMPRTDSTDTQYF.

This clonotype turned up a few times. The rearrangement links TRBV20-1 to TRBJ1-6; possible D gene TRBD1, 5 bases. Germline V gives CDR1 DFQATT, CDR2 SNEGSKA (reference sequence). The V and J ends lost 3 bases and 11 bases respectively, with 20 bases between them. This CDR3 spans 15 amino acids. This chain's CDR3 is CSASHNGGAHPPLHF. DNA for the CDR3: TGCAGTGCTAGTCACAACGGAGGGGCTCATCCACCCCTCCACTTT.

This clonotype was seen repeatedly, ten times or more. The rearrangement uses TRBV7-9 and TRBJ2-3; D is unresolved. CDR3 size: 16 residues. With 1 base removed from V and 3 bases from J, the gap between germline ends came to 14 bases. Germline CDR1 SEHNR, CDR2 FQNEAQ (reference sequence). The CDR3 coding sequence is TGTGCCAGCAGCTTAGTTAGCATGGGATCAACAGATACGCAGTATTTT. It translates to CASSLVSMGSTDTQYF.

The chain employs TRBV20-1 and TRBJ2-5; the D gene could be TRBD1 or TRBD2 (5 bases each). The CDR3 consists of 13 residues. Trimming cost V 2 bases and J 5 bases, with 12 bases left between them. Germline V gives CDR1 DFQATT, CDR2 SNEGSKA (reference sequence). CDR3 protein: CSARRDGTETQYF. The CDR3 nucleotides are TGCAGTGCTAGAAGGGACGGTACGGAGACCCAGTACTTC.

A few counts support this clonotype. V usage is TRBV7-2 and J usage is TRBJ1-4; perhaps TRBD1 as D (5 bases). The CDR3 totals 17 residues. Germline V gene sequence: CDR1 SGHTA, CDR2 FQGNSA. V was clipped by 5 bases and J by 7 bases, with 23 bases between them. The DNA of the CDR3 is TGTGCCAGCAGCGCACCCAACTTCAGGGTTGGGAGTGAAAAACTGTTTTTT. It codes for CASSAPNFRVGSEKLFF.

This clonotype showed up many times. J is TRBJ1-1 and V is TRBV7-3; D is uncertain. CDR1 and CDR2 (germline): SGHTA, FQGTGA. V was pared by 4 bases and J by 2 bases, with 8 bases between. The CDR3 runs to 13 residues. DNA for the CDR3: TGTGCCAGCAGCTCCCCCCCTAACACTGAAGCTTTCTTT. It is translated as CASSSPPNTEAFF.

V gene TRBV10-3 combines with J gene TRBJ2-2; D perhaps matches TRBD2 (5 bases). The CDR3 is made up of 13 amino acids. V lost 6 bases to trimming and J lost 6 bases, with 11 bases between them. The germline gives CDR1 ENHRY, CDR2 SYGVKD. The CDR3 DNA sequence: TGTGCCATCAGCCCGGGAATAGCCGGGGAGCTGTTTTTT. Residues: CAISPGIAGELFF.